The source of this T cell receptor (beta chain) is a study of sequential checkpoint blockade in melanoma. Documented treatment: randomized to nivolumab then ipilimumab (arm A) or the reverse (arm B). The repertoire was sequenced with immunoSEQ multiplex PCR; TCRdb's copy has only in-frame clones and lacks some. The sample lists roughly 16,000 clones, about 67% occurring once. Trimming left V 4 bases short and J 0 bases short, with 8 bases between. Germline CDR1 is MRHNA and CDR2 is SNTAGT. The CDR3 loop spans 14 amino acids. This clonotype was sampled from a human donor with melanoma. Sequenced material: CD8+ T cells sorted from blood (inferred from file names), taken from a patient given nivolumab and ipilimumab in sequence. V usage is TRBV6-4 and J usage is TRBJ2-3, with D possibly matching TRBD2 (5 bases). The DNA of the CDR3 is TGTGCCAGCAGTGCGGGCGGGAGCACAGATACGCAGTATTTT. Translating gives CASSAGGSTDTQYF.